This entry describes one T cell receptor beta chain. The CDR3 loop spans 14 amino acids. V lost 3 bases and J lost 9; bases outside the gene matches: 8. From germline, CDR1 is SGDLS and CDR2 YYNGEE. Categorization into cohorts depended on clinical history that participants reported. This specimen belongs to a study of blood T cell repertoires in COVID-19. Study-wide background: There were acute and convalescent COVID-19 samples, and they came from the United States, Italy and Spain.

TCRdb's copy holds only in-frame clones and misses some; the assay was immunoSEQ multiplex PCR. Among over 150,000 clones listed, about 81% were seen once. The TCR was taken from a man over 45 who had recovered from COVID-19. The V gene is TRBV9, the J gene TRBJ1-3; TRBD1 matches at 8 bases. The sequencing sample was made of PBMCs or T cells enriched from blood (not recorded which). The CDR3 spells CASSDRGFRGTIYF. The CDR3 DNA reads as TGTGCCAGCAGCGACAGGGGGTTCCGCGGCACCATATATTTT.